The 20 T cell receptor beta chains in this list originate from one sample, sequenced in a study of cytomegalovirus exposure and HLA in healthy donors. Primers: 60 Vbeta forward and 13 Jbeta reverse. Sequenced by immunoSEQ multiplex PCR; TCRdb stores in-frame clones only, minus some. The table records roughly 120,000 clones, 82% of them present only once. The specimen was PBMCs. These receptors were taken from a woman aged 18 to 35 in good health and CMV-seronegative.

The chain uses TRBV19 and TRBJ1-2; D uncertain. Germline V lookup: CDR1 LNHDA, CDR2 SQIVND (reference sequence). The CDR3 sequence is 13 residues long. The V end was cut by 4 bases, the J end by 8 bases, with 14 bases between. As DNA, the CDR3 is TGTGCCAGTAGTACCTCACTCACCGGGGGCTACACCTTC. Protein product: CASSTSLTGGYTF.

J is TRBJ2-5 and V is TRBV7-2; 8 bases match TRBD1. V trimming: 11 bases; J trimming: 4 bases; junction bases outside the gene matches: 9. The CDR3 covers 13 residues. CDR1 and CDR2 (germline): SGHTA, FQGNSA. As DNA, the CDR3 is TGTGCCTCCTCAGGGGGCGCGGCAGAGACCCAGTACTTC. It is translated as CASSGGAAETQYF.

The chain's CDR3 is CASSQARVSNEKLFF. CDR3 sequence (DNA): TGCGCCAGCAGCCAAGCGAGGGTTTCTAATGAAAAACTGTTTTTT. The V and J genes are TRBV4-1 and TRBJ1-4; D not certain. This CDR3 spans 15 amino acids. Trimming cost V 1 base and J 3 bases, with 9 bases left between them. Per the germline V gene, CDR1 is MGHRA and CDR2 is YSYEKL.

V gene TRBV5-4 combines with J gene TRBJ2-1, with 8 bases identical to TRBD1. The V gene end was trimmed by 4 bases and the J gene end by 7 bases; junction bases not matched to a gene: 7. Germline V gene lookup returns CDR1 SGHNT and CDR2 YYREEE (reference sequence). The CDR3 extends over 14 amino acids. DNA of the CDR3: TGTGCCAGCAGCCCATTACAGGGGGAAAATGAGCAGTTCTTC. Amino acids: CASSPLQGENEQFF.

This clone was seen just once. The rearrangement joins TRBV7-9 to TRBJ2-2; D not certain. Germline-derived CDR1 and CDR2 are SEHNR and FQNEAQ (reference sequence). The CDR3 totals 13 residues. Trimming shortened V by 4 bases and J by 2 bases, and 5 bases separated the two germline ends. The CDR3 loop reads CASSSYNTGELFF. As DNA, the CDR3 is TGTGCCAGCAGCTCCTACAACACCGGGGAGCTGTTTTTT. The whole variable domain, remainder taken from reference TRBV7-9 and TRBJ2-2, is DTGVSQNPRHKITKRGQNVTFRCDPISEHNRLYWYRQTLGQGPEFLTYFQNEAQLEKSRLLSDRFSAERPKGSFSTLEIQRTEQGDSAMYLCASSSYNTGELFFGEGSRLTVL.

This sequence joins TRBV27 and TRBJ1-5; D may be TRBD1 (5 bases). Germline lookup yields CDR1 MNHEY and CDR2 SMNVEV (reference sequence). The CDR3 has 15 amino acids. The V end was cut by 6 bases, the J end by 0 bases, with 12 bases between. The CDR3 sequence: CASRDSFHSNQPQHF. CDR3 sequence (DNA): TGTGCCAGCAGAGACAGCTTTCATAGCAATCAGCCCCAGCATTTT.

V is TRBV11-2 and J is TRBJ2-5; D remains ambiguous. The CDR3 sequence is 11 residues long. V lost 5 bases, J lost 4 bases, and 5 bases lay in between. Germline V lookup: CDR1 SGHAT, CDR2 FQNNGV. The CDR3 is CASSPGETQYF. DNA of the CDR3: TGTGCCAGCAGCCCGGGAGAGACCCAGTACTTC.

This sequence joins TRBV4-3 and TRBJ2-2; TRBD1 might be the D (5 bases). CDR1 is LGHNA, CDR2 YSLEER, per germline. The CDR3 sequence is 18 residues long. V lost 0 bases and J 0 bases, leaving 14 bases between the germline ends. CDR3 nucleotide sequence: TGCGCCAGCAGCCAAGATCTCGGCAGGGCATCGAACACCGGGGAGCTGTTTTTT. Protein: CASSQDLGRASNTGELFF.

This clone was counted once. The rearrangement joins TRBV28 to TRBJ2-7; maybe TRBD2 (6 bases). The CDR3 is 15 amino acids. The V gene's germline CDR1 is MDHEN and CDR2 SYDVKM. The ends were cut back, 8 bases at V and 4 bases at J, with 21 bases in the middle. CDR3 residues: CASALGGIPSYEQYF. The CDR3 DNA is TGTGCCAGCGCGCTTGGCGGGATTCCTTCTTACGAGCAGTACTTC.

The chain carries TRBV30 and TRBJ2-5; 12 bases line up with TRBD2. The CDR3 sequence is 16 residues long. The J segment lost 1 base and the V segment lost 2 bases, leaving 5 bases of the junction unmatched. Germline lookup yields CDR1 GTSNPN and CDR2 SVGIG (reference sequence). The CDR3 is CAWSRGLAGIQETQYF. In DNA form, the CDR3 reads TGTGCCTGGAGTCGCGGACTAGCGGGGATCCAAGAGACCCAGTACTTC.

DNA for the CDR3: TGCAGCGGGAGGGGGAATGAAAAACTGTTTTTT. Amino acids: CSGRGNEKLFF. The chain recombines TRBV20-1 with TRBJ1-4; D possibly corresponds to TRBD1 (6 bases). The CDR3 extends over 11 amino acids. In germline, CDR1 is DFQATT, CDR2 SNEGSKA (reference sequence).

The chain is built from TRBV19 and TRBJ1-6, with D possibly being TRBD1 (6 bases). V was pared by 7 bases and J by 10 bases, with 17 bases between. Germline V lookup: CDR1 LNHDA, CDR2 SQIVND (reference sequence). The CDR3 spans 14 residues. CDR3 in amino acids: CASTLTGNRSPLHF. The CDR3 DNA follows: TGTGCCAGTACGTTGACAGGAAACCGGTCACCCCTCCACTTT.

This clone appeared a single time. CDR3 in DNA: TGTGCCAGCAGCTATCGGACAGGGGGCGATCAGCCCCAGCATTTT. It encodes CASSYRTGGDQPQHF. The chain couples TRBV13 to TRBJ1-5, with 11 bases fitting TRBD1. Germline CDR1 and CDR2: PRHDT and FYEKMQ (reference sequence). The ends lost 4 bases at V and 5 bases at J; junction bases unmatched: 4. CDR3 length equals 15 residues.

The CDR3 spells CASRKEGSSYEQYF. In DNA, the CDR3 is TGTGCCAGCAGGAAGGAGGGGAGCTCCTACGAGCAGTACTTC. The gene calls are TRBV6-1 and TRBJ2-7, with D perhaps matching TRBD2 (6 bases). V lost 6 bases to trimming and J lost 0 bases, with 12 bases between them. The CDR3 runs to 14 residues. The V gene's germline CDR1 is MNHNS and CDR2 SASEGT.

The chain carries TRBV5-6 and TRBJ1-4, with 9 bases lining up with TRBD1. Losses at the gene ends were 4 bases for V and 8 bases for J; bases not matched to a gene: 6. Germline V gene lookup returns CDR1 SGHDT and CDR2 YYEEEE. This CDR3 contains 14 residues. CDR3 DNA sequence: TGTGCCAGCAGCCTCGGGACAGGGTGGGAAAAACTGTTTTTT. It encodes CASSLGTGWEKLFF. Together with reference TRBV5-6 and TRBJ1-4, the CDR3 gives the full variable domain: DAGVTQSPTHLIKTRGQQVTLRCSPKSGHDTVSWYQQALGQGPQFIFQYYEEEERQRGNFPDRFSGHQFPNYSSELNVNALLLGDSALYLCASSLGTGWEKLFFGSGTQLSVL.

The J gene is TRBJ1-6, the V gene TRBV19, with a possible D match to TRBD1 (6 bases). With 3 bases removed from V and 9 bases from J, the gap between germline ends came to 18 bases. The germline V gene encodes CDR1 LNHDA and CDR2 SQIVND (reference sequence). This CDR3 has 16 amino acids. The CDR3 nucleotides read TGTGCCAGTAGTATTCTCCCCGAGGGGGACGGTTCACCCCTCCACTTT. As protein: CASSILPEGDGSPLHF.

This chain uses TRBV11-3 with TRBJ2-7; perhaps TRBD2 as D (5 bases). In germline, CDR1 is SGHNT, CDR2 YENEEA. This CDR3 is built from 14 residues. V lost 5 bases and J 6 bases, leaving 17 bases between the germline ends. Written as DNA, the CDR3 is TGTGCCAGCAGCCTTGGACTTAGGACCGGCGAGCAGTACGTC. As protein: CASSLGLRTGEQYV.

The rearrangement links TRBV5-1 to TRBJ2-3; D may be TRBD2 (6 bases). The CDR3 totals 16 residues. The germline gives CDR1 SGHRS, CDR2 YFSETQ. V lost 4 bases, J lost 6 bases, and 21 bases lay in between. The CDR3 coding sequence is TGCGCCAGCAGCCTGGATGGTAGCGGCCGTGTGGATACGCAGTATTTT. Protein: CASSLDGSGRVDTQYF.

This clone has just one count. The genes are TRBV29-1 and TRBJ2-7; possible D gene TRBD1, 6 bases. The CDR3 has 11 residues. The V gene's germline CDR1 is SQVTM and CDR2 ANQGSEA. CDR3 nucleotide sequence: TGCAAACCGGGACACCGGCACGAGCAGTACGTC. Translated: CKPGHRHEQYV.

The rearrangement links TRBV9 to TRBJ1-5; D remains unclear. The CDR3 covers 12 residues. V was shortened by 3 bases and J by 9 bases, with 10 bases between the two germline ends. Germline assignment: CDR1 SGDLS and CDR2 YYNGEE. The CDR3 region is CASSAPGSPQHF. CDR3 coding DNA: TGTGCCAGCAGCGCCCCGGGGTCGCCCCAGCATTTT.